This T cell receptor beta chain was sequenced during a study of T-cell memory formation after mild COVID-19. Each CDR3 protein gets one entry after TCRdb re-called the 5' RACE reads with MiXCR. The sample shows 110,000 to 150,000 distinct CDR3 sequences, less than 25% of them seen only once. V dropped 6 bases and J dropped 1; count of bases not matched to a gene: 2. The CDR3 has 13 amino acids. Per germline, CDR1 MNHNS and CDR2 SASEGT. The TCR comes from an adult woman who had mild COVID-19 (a few samples of this study predate the infection). Cell type and time point are not known. The chain has TRBV6-1 and TRBJ2-7, with 8 bases aligning to TRBD1. Specimen: PBMCs or a T cell subset sorted from them (not recorded which). CDR3 protein: CASRWTGSYEQYF. The CDR3 DNA sequence: TGTGCCAGCAGGTGGACAGGGTCCTACGAGCAGTACTTC.